This TCR beta chain emerged from a study of T cell responses to AZD1222 COVID-19 vaccine. This clone was seen just once. Antigen: not known. Study-wide findings and caveats: Spike-specific TCR breadth and depth went up after people got two AZD1222 doses.

The germline V gene has CDR1 SQVTM and CDR2 ANQGSEA. The CDR3 length is 11 residues. V dropped 5 bases and J dropped 6 bases, with 10 bases sitting between them. Clones were read by immunoSEQ multiplex PCR, and TCRdb kept only the in-frame ones, dropping some. The table shows some 80,000 clones, with 70% to 80% occurring only once. The sample in question was peripheral blood, obtained 28 days after the second dose of the MenACWY control vaccine. The receptor was isolated from an adult who received the MenACWY meningococcal vaccine as a control. V and J are TRBV29-1 and TRBJ1-1, with D uncertain. CDR3 DNA sequence: TGCAGCGTTAATCAAGGTCCTGAAGCTTTCTTT. Translating it yields CSVNQGPEAFF.